This T cell receptor beta chain was retrieved from a study of shared clonotypes between healthy human individuals. Points on this clone: The target antigen is unknown.

Whole-study findings and limits: A generally larger estimated richness was seen in naive subsets than in memory subsets.

The CDR3 sequence is 14 residues long. Germline CDR1 SGHRS, CDR2 YFSETQ. V was trimmed by 3 bases and J by 5 bases, leaving 15 bases between them. TCRdb's copy holds only in-frame clones and misses some; the assay was immunoSEQ multiplex PCR. The sample shows 2 million to 2.5 million clones, 80% to 95% of them seen only once. This chain joins TRBV5-1 and TRBJ2-7; D is possibly TRBD1 (5 bases). The clonotype comes from a man aged 18 to 29 in good health. Some clones in this sample may be carry-over from other donors' samples. The sample comprised naive CD4+ T cells from PBMCs. Regarding subset: CD45RA+ positively selected. The CDR3 sequence is CASSSDPTGDEQYF. The CDR3, as DNA: TGCGCCAGCAGCTCCGACCCCACAGGCGACGAGCAGTACTTC. Filled out from reference TRBV5-1 and TRBJ2-7, the complete variable domain reads KAGVTQTPRYLIKTRGQQVTLSCSPISGHRSVSWYQQTPGQGLQFLFEYFSETQRNKGNFPGRFSGRQFSNSRSEMNVSTLELGDSALYLCASSSDPTGDEQYFGPGTRLTVT.